Listed below are T cell receptor beta chains from one sample, sequenced in a study of identical twins. Via MiXCR, TCRdb re-called the 5' RACE reads, giving one row per CDR3 protein. Among fewer than 250,000 distinct CDR3 sequences listed, 15% to 20% were seen once. These data also featured in a second study, about T cells expressing NK-cell markers.

The sequenced material came from CD8+ T cells sorted from blood. These receptors all come from a woman younger than 30 in good health. Both conserved end residues are part of each CDR3. Each record gives: D gene, clone size, V gene, J gene, CDR3 protein, CDR3 DNA. D genes are given only for firm matches. Some rows mark clone size as missing; the rest say once, few, many or name a class of expanded clone.

d_gene: NA
abundance: many
v_gene: TRBV9
j_gene: TRBJ2-3
CDR3aa: CASSVGTGDADTQYF
CDR3nt: TGTGCCAGCAGCGTCGGTACGGGAGACGCAGATACGCAGTATTTT

d_gene: NA
abundance: NA
v_gene: TRBV9
j_gene: TRBJ1-6
CDR3aa: CASSYRDENSPLHF
CDR3nt: TGTGCCAGCAGCTACCGGGACGAGAATTCACCCCTCCACTTT

d_gene: NA
abundance: NA
v_gene: TRBV12-3/TRBV12-4
j_gene: TRBJ2-2
CDR3aa: CASSWDTGELFF
CDR3nt: TGTGCCAGCAGTTGGGACACCGGGGAGCTGTTTTTT

d_gene: NA
abundance: NA
v_gene: TRBV27
j_gene: TRBJ2-7
CDR3aa: CASSWASNPTYEQYF
CDR3nt: TGTGCCAGCAGTTGGGCGTCCAATCCTACCTACGAGCAGTACTTC

d_gene: TRBD2
abundance: few
v_gene: TRBV2
j_gene: TRBJ2-1
CDR3aa: CARHSGDSYNEQFF
CDR3nt: TGTGCCAGGCACAGCGGGGACTCCTACAATGAGCAGTTCTTC

d_gene: TRBD2
abundance: few
v_gene: TRBV20-1
j_gene: TRBJ2-7
CDR3aa: CSATGLAGSYEQYF
CDR3nt: TGCAGTGCTACGGGACTAGCGGGGTCCTACGAGCAGTACTTC

d_gene: TRBD2
abundance: NA
v_gene: TRBV27
j_gene: TRBJ2-1
CDR3aa: CASSLFSSSGSYNEQFF
CDR3nt: TGTGCCAGCAGTTTATTTTCCTCTAGCGGCTCCTACAATGAGCAGTTCTTC

d_gene: NA
abundance: few
v_gene: TRBV25-1
j_gene: TRBJ2-1
CDR3aa: CASSVGGGYNEQFF
CDR3nt: TGTGCCAGCAGTGTAGGTGGGGGGTACAATGAGCAGTTCTTC

d_gene: NA
abundance: many
v_gene: TRBV20-1
j_gene: TRBJ2-3
CDR3aa: CSARTTGEADTQYF
CDR3nt: TGCAGTGCTAGGACTACAGGGGAGGCAGATACGCAGTATTTT

d_gene: NA
abundance: NA
v_gene: TRBV9
j_gene: TRBJ1-1
CDR3aa: CASSYGGATEAFF
CDR3nt: TGTGCCAGCAGCTATGGCGGGGCCACTGAAGCTTTCTTT

d_gene: NA
abundance: few
v_gene: TRBV12-3/TRBV12-4
j_gene: TRBJ2-3
CDR3aa: CASGTSTDTQYF
CDR3nt: TGTGCCAGCGGGACTAGCACAGATACGCAGTATTTT

d_gene: TRBD2
abundance: NA
v_gene: TRBV13
j_gene: TRBJ2-7
CDR3aa: CASSQDPGLAATYEQYF
CDR3nt: TGTGCCAGCAGCCAAGACCCGGGACTAGCGGCCACCTACGAGCAGTACTTC

d_gene: TRBD1
abundance: few
v_gene: TRBV20-1
j_gene: TRBJ2-7
CDR3aa: CSASGPLDRGREWQYF
CDR3nt: TGCAGTGCTAGTGGTCCGTTAGACAGGGGGCGGGAATGGCAGTACTTC

d_gene: TRBD1
abundance: NA
v_gene: TRBV2
j_gene: TRBJ2-2
CDR3aa: CASRLDRQGNTGELFF
CDR3nt: TGTGCCAGCAGGTTGGACAGGCAAGGGAACACCGGGGAGCTGTTTTTT

d_gene: NA
abundance: NA
v_gene: TRBV11-2
j_gene: TRBJ2-3
CDR3aa: CASSYRLGTDTQYF
CDR3nt: TGTGCCAGCAGCTATCGGCTAGGCACAGATACGCAGTATTTT

d_gene: TRBD1
abundance: few
v_gene: TRBV14
j_gene: TRBJ1-1
CDR3aa: CASSQFGQGQGAFF
CDR3nt: TGTGCCAGCAGCCAGTTCGGACAGGGACAGGGAGCTTTCTTT

d_gene: NA
abundance: few
v_gene: TRBV12-3/TRBV12-4
j_gene: TRBJ1-2
CDR3aa: CASSLRVTGQPYGYTF
CDR3nt: TGTGCCAGCAGTCTCAGGGTGACCGGACAGCCCTATGGCTACACCTTC

d_gene: NA
abundance: few
v_gene: TRBV25-1
j_gene: TRBJ1-2
CDR3aa: CASSDQGVYTF
CDR3nt: TGTGCCAGCAGTGATCAGGGTGTCTACACCTTC

d_gene: NA
abundance: many
v_gene: TRBV12-3/TRBV12-4
j_gene: TRBJ2-7
CDR3aa: CASSLGLLEQYF
CDR3nt: TGTGCCAGCAGTTTAGGTCTGCTCGAGCAGTACTTC

d_gene: NA
abundance: few
v_gene: TRBV20-1
j_gene: TRBJ2-3
CDR3aa: CSARGLMGERDTQYF
CDR3nt: TGCAGTGCTAGAGGACTGATGGGGGAGAGGGATACGCAGTATTTT

d_gene: NA
abundance: few
v_gene: TRBV10-1
j_gene: TRBJ2-7
CDR3aa: CASSGDEQYF
CDR3nt: TGCGCCAGCAGTGGAGACGAGCAGTACTTC

d_gene: NA
abundance: NA
v_gene: TRBV6-6
j_gene: TRBJ2-1
CDR3aa: CASSLVGTPTNF
CDR3nt: TGTGCCAGCAGCCTAGTAGGGACTCCGACTAACTTC

d_gene: TRBD2
abundance: NA
v_gene: TRBV9
j_gene: TRBJ2-2
CDR3aa: CASSGTSGFSTGELFF
CDR3nt: TGTGCCAGCAGCGGGACTAGCGGGTTCTCCACCGGGGAGCTGTTTTTT

d_gene: NA
abundance: NA
v_gene: TRBV29-1
j_gene: TRBJ2-7
CDR3aa: CSALHVVYEQYF
CDR3nt: TGCAGCGCGCTCCACGTAGTCTACGAGCAGTACTTC

d_gene: TRBD2
abundance: NA
v_gene: TRBV30
j_gene: TRBJ2-2
CDR3aa: CAWSIPGLGLNTGELFF
CDR3nt: TGTGCCTGGAGTATCCCGGGACTAGGGTTAAACACCGGGGAGCTGTTTTTT

d_gene: NA
abundance: few
v_gene: TRBV5-1
j_gene: TRBJ2-6
CDR3aa: CASSLGTHSGANVLTF
CDR3nt: TGCGCCAGCAGCTTGGGGACACATTCTGGGGCCAACGTCCTGACTTTC

d_gene: NA
abundance: NA
v_gene: TRBV11-2
j_gene: TRBJ2-7
CDR3aa: CASSSRTYEQYF
CDR3nt: TGTGCCAGCAGCTCCCGGACCTACGAGCAGTACTTC

d_gene: NA
abundance: few
v_gene: TRBV6-5
j_gene: TRBJ2-7
CDR3aa: CASSSEYEQYF
CDR3nt: TGTGCCAGCAGTTCTGAGTACGAGCAGTACTTC

d_gene: NA
abundance: few
v_gene: TRBV20-1
j_gene: TRBJ2-7
CDR3aa: CSARETGYEQYF
CDR3nt: TGCAGTGCTAGAGAAACAGGCTACGAGCAGTACTTC

d_gene: TRBD2
abundance: few
v_gene: TRBV6-1
j_gene: TRBJ2-3
CDR3aa: CASRASPAGGTDTQYF
CDR3nt: TGTGCCAGCAGGGCTTCTCCTGCGGGGGGGACAGATACGCAGTATTTT

d_gene: NA
abundance: few
v_gene: TRBV7-6
j_gene: TRBJ2-7
CDR3aa: CASSFWGDRQYF
CDR3nt: TGTGCCAGCAGCTTTTGGGGGGACCGGCAGTACTTC

d_gene: TRBD1
abundance: NA
v_gene: TRBV28
j_gene: TRBJ2-1
CDR3aa: CASSLRGLEYNEQFF
CDR3nt: TGTGCCAGCAGTTTAAGGGGGCTCGAATACAATGAGCAGTTCTTC

d_gene: NA
abundance: NA
v_gene: TRBV27
j_gene: TRBJ2-3
CDR3aa: CASSPGWLPDTQYF
CDR3nt: TGTGCCAGCAGTCCAGGGTGGTTGCCAGATACGCAGTATTTT

d_gene: NA
abundance: NA
v_gene: TRBV10-2
j_gene: TRBJ1-6
CDR3aa: CASSTGASSYNSPLHF
CDR3nt: TGCGCCAGCAGCACAGGAGCAAGCTCCTATAATTCACCCCTCCACTTT

d_gene: NA
abundance: NA
v_gene: TRBV2
j_gene: TRBJ1-4
CDR3aa: CASRLTVDEKLFF
CDR3nt: TGTGCCAGCAGGTTGACGGTGGATGAAAAACTGTTTTTT

d_gene: NA
abundance: few
v_gene: TRBV6-2/TRBV6-3
j_gene: TRBJ2-4
CDR3aa: CASSYSSSIQYF
CDR3nt: TGTGCCAGCAGTTACTCCAGTTCCATTCAGTACTTC

d_gene: NA
abundance: NA
v_gene: TRBV4-1
j_gene: TRBJ2-3
CDR3aa: CASSQEMADTQYF
CDR3nt: TGCGCCAGCAGCCAAGAGATGGCAGATACGCAGTATTTT

d_gene: NA
abundance: NA
v_gene: TRBV11-2
j_gene: TRBJ1-1
CDR3aa: CASSFVGGTEAFF
CDR3nt: TGTGCCAGCAGCTTTGTGGGTGGAACTGAAGCTTTCTTT

d_gene: NA
abundance: NA
v_gene: TRBV5-5
j_gene: TRBJ2-7
CDR3aa: CASSLGPTAEQYF
CDR3nt: TGTGCCAGCAGCTTGGGACCCACCGCCGAGCAGTACTTC

d_gene: TRBD2
abundance: few
v_gene: TRBV9
j_gene: TRBJ2-5
CDR3aa: CASSVGGWKTQYF
CDR3nt: TGTGCCAGCAGCGTCGGGGGGTGGAAGACCCAGTACTTC

d_gene: NA
abundance: few
v_gene: TRBV11-2
j_gene: TRBJ2-7
CDR3aa: CASSLDPGRTYEQYF
CDR3nt: TGTGCCAGCAGCTTAGATCCGGGCAGGACCTACGAGCAGTACTTC

d_gene: NA
abundance: NA
v_gene: TRBV3-1
j_gene: TRBJ2-7
CDR3aa: CASSQTEIVEQYF
CDR3nt: TGTGCCAGCAGCCAAACGGAGATTGTCGAGCAGTACTTC

d_gene: TRBD1
abundance: NA
v_gene: TRBV29-1
j_gene: TRBJ2-1
CDR3aa: CSVVQGGSPEQFF
CDR3nt: TGCAGCGTTGTTCAAGGGGGCTCACCGGAGCAGTTCTTC

d_gene: TRBD1
abundance: NA
v_gene: TRBV9
j_gene: TRBJ2-3
CDR3aa: CASSYGTGDRTDTQYF
CDR3nt: TGTGCCAGCAGCTACGGGACAGGGGACCGCACAGATACGCAGTATTTT